This is a list of T cell receptor beta chains from one sample in a study of pediatric ulcerative colitis. Data came from immunoSEQ multiplex PCR; TCRdb stores just in-frame clones and leaves some out. The data contain 10,000 to 13,000 clones, roughly four fifths of them singletons. Material for sequencing was gut tissue. All receptors derive from a girl between 5 and 17 years old who was a control in a study of pediatric ulcerative colitis. Each CDR3 is given with its conserved first and last residue.

V gene	J gene	CDR3 protein
TRBV4-1	TRBJ1-2	CASSPLAADRDYGYTF
TRBV11-1	TRBJ2-3	CASSLGWDTDTQYF
TRBV2	TRBJ1-2	CASSDRDSTFMNGYTF
TRBV5-1	TRBJ2-1	CASSTSGESYNEQFF
TRBV6-4	TRBJ2-1	CASSETSGGYNEQFF
TRBV6-5	TRBJ2-7	CASSYATGTGSYEQYF
TRBV20-1	TRBJ2-7	CSARDNYEQYF
TRBV30	TRBJ2-7	CAWSRIKQEPYF
TRBV20-1	TRBJ1-2	CSAPVGKWDLF
TRBV4-2	TRBJ1-2	CASSQVGEGYTF
TRBV28	TRBJ2-7	CASSPQRTSGRYEQYF
TRBV12-5	TRBJ2-7	CASGWNRGATYEQYF
TRBV19	TRBJ2-3	CASTPAGDNTDTQYF
TRBV5-1	TRBJ2-5	CASSLGWITDARETQYF
TRBV5-5	TRBJ2-7	CASSLGTDYEQYF
TRBV15	TRBJ2-7	CATSRARLHEQYF